This T cell receptor beta chain was documented in a study of blood T cell repertoires in COVID-19. Study summary: The study drew acute and convalescent COVID-19 samples from the United States, Italy and Spain. PBMCs, B-cell-depleted T cells, or T cells were the source of the cDNA or gDNA that made up the material.

Source study methods: Estimation of nucleated cell counts was performed using reference gene primer amplification. Sequenced by immunoSEQ multiplex PCR; TCRdb stores in-frame clones only, minus some. D and trimming were read from the DNA, whereas the V and J calls and clone size are those reported in that table. The profile covers 200,000 or so clones, with roughly 90% appearing a single time and 2.7% taken by the ten largest. The CDR3 loop spans 13 amino acids. Trimming took off 1 base at V and 6 bases at J, with 8 bases between the two ends. Germline lookup yields CDR1 SGHRS and CDR2 YFSETQ. Sequences were obtained from peripheral blood. This sequence originates from a woman aged 60 to 75 with acute or convalescent COVID-19. The J gene is TRBJ2-1, the V gene TRBV5-1; D unclear. The CDR3, as DNA: TGCGCCAGCAGCTTGTTACAGACCAATGAGCAGTTCTTC. Amino acid sequence: CASSLLQTNEQFF.